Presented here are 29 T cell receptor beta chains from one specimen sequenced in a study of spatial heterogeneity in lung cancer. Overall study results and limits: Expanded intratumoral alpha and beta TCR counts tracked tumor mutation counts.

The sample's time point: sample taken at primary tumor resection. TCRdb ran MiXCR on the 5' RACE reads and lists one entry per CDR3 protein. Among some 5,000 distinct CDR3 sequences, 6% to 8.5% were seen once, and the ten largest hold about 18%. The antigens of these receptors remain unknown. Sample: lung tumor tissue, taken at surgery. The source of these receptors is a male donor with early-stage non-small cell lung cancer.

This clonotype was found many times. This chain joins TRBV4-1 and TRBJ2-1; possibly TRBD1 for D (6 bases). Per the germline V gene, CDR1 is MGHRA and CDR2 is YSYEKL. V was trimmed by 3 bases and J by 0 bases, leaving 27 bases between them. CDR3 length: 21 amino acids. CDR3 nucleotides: TGCGCCAGCAGCCAGGTTCCCCCCAAACCGGGACACAGGAGCTCCTACAATGAGCAGTTCTTC. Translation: CASSQVPPKPGHRSSYNEQFF.

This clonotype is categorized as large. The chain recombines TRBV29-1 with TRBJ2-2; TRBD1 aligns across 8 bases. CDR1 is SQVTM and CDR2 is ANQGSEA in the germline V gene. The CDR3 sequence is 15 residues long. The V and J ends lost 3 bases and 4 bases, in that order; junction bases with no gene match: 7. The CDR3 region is CSVEPGQGGTGELFF. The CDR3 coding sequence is TGCAGCGTTGAGCCCGGACAGGGAGGCACCGGGGAGCTGTTTTTT.

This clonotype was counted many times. CDR3 sequence reads: CASSLGIQTTYNEQFF. The CDR3, as DNA: TGTGCCAGCAGCCTTGGCATCCAGACAACCTACAATGAGCAGTTCTTC. The chain employs TRBV5-6 and TRBJ2-1, with unresolved D. The V and J ends lost 4 bases and 2 bases respectively, with 16 bases between them. The CDR3 is 16 residues long. Germline loops: CDR1 SGHDT, CDR2 YYEEEE. Full variable domain (rest looked up from reference TRBV5-6 and TRBJ2-1): DAGVTQSPTHLIKTRGQQVTLRCSPKSGHDTVSWYQQALGQGPQFIFQYYEEEERQRGNFPDRFSGHQFPNYSSELNVNALLLGDSALYLCASSLGIQTTYNEQFFGPGTRLTVL.

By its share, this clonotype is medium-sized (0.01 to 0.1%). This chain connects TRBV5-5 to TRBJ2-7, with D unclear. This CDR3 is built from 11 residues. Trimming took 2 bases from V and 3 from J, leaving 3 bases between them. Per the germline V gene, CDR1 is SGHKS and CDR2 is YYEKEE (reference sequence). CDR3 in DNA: TGTGCCAGCAGCTTTGGCTACGAGCAGTACTTC. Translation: CASSFGYEQYF.

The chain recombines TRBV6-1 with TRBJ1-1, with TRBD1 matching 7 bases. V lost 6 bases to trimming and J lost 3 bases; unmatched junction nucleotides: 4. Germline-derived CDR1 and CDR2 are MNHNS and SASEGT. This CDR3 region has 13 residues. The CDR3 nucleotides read TGTGCCAGCAGCCCCAGGGGGGACACTGAAGCTTTCTTT. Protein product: CASSPRGDTEAFF.

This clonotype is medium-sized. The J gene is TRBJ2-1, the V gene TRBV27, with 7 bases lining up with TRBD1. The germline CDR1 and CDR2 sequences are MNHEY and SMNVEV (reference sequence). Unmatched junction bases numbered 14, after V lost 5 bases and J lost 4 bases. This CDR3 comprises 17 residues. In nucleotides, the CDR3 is TGTGCCAGCAGTGTTTCTAAGTCCGGGACAGTGTACAATGAGCAGTTCTTC. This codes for CASSVSKSGTVYNEQFF.

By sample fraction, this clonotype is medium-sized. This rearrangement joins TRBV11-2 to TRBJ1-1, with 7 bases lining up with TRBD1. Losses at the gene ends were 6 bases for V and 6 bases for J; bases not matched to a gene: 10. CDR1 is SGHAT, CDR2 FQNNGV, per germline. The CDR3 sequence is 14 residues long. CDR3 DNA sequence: TGTGCCAGCAGGGTGACAGGGTTATTTGCTGAAGCTTTCTTT. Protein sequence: CASRVTGLFAEAFF.

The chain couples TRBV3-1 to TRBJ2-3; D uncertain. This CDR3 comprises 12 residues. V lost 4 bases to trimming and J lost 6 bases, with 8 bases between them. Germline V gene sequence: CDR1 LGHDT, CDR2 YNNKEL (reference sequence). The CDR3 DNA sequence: TGTGCCAGCAGCCCCAATAGGGATACGCAGTATTTT. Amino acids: CASSPNRDTQYF.

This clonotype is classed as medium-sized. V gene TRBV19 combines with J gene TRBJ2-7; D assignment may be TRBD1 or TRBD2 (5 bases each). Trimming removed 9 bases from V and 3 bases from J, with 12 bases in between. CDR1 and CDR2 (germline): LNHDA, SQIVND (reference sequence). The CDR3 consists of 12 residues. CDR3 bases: TGTGCCAGCCGGGGACCGCACTACGAGCAGTACTTC. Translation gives CASRGPHYEQYF.

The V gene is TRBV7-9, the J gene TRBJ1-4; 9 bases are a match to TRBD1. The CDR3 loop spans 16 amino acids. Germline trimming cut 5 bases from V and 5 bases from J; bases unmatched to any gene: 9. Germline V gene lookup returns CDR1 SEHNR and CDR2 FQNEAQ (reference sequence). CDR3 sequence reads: CASSPGYGTGNEKLFF. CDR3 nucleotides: TGTGCCAGCAGCCCAGGTTACGGGACAGGGAATGAAAAACTGTTTTTT.

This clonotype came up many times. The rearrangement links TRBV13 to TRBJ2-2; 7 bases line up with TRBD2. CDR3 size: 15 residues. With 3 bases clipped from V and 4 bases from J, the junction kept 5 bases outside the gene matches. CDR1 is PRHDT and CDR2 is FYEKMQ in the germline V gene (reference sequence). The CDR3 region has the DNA TGTGCCAGCAGCTTGACGGGAGGAGGCACCGGGGAGCTGTTTTTT. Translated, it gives CASSLTGGGTGELFF.

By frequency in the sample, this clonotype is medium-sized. CDR3 sequence (DNA): TGTGCCAGCAGCTTGGGCGGGAGAGGCAATGAGCAGTTCTTC. Translated: CASSLGGRGNEQFF. The chain combines TRBV11-3 with TRBJ2-1, with 7 bases fitting TRBD2. The CDR3 sequence is 14 residues long. Germline CDR1 reads SGHNT; CDR2 reads YENEEA. The ends lost 3 bases at V and 6 bases at J; junction bases unmatched: 5. The whole variable domain, remainder taken from reference TRBV11-3 and TRBJ2-1, is EAGVVQSPRYKIIEKKQPVAFWCNPISGHNTLYWYLQNLGQGPELLIRYENEEAVDDSQLPKDRFSAERLKGVDSTLKIQPAELGDSAVYLCASSLGGRGNEQFFGPGTRLTVL.

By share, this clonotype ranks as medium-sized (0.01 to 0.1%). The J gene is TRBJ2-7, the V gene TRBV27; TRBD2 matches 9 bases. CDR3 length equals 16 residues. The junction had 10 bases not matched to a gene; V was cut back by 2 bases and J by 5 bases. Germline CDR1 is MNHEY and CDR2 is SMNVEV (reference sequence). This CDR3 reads CASSLRPAGGADEQYF. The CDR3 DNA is TGTGCCAGCAGTTTAAGGCCGGCGGGGGGGGCTGACGAGCAGTACTTC.

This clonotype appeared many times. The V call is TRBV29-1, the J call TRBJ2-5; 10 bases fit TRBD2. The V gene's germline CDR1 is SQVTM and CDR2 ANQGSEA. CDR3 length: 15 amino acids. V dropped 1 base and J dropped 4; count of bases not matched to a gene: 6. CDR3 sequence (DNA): TGCAGCGTTGAAGGGATAGCGGGAGGACGAGAGACCCAGTACTTC. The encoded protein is CSVEGIAGGRETQYF.

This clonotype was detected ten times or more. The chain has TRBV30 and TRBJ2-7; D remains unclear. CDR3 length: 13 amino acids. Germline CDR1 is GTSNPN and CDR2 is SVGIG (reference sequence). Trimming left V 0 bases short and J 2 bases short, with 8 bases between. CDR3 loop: CAWSVGRAYEQYF. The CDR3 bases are TGTGCCTGGAGTGTAGGTCGCGCCTACGAGCAGTACTTC.

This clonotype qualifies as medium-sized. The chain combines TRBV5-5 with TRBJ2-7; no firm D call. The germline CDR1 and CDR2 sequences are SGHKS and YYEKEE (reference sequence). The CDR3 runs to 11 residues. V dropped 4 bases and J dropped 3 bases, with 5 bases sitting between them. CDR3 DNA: TGTGCCAGCAGCGTGGGCTACGAGCAGTACTTC. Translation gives CASSVGYEQYF.

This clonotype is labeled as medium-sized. CDR3 bases: TGTGCCAGCAGTTCGACGGACAGTAGGGGTTACGAGCAGTACTTC. Its protein is CASSSTDSRGYEQYF. The gene calls are TRBV6-5 and TRBJ2-7, with D maybe TRBD1 (6 bases). Germline CDR1 reads MNHEY; CDR2 reads SVGAGI. The CDR3 has 15 amino acids. Deletions cut 4 bases from V and 4 bases from J, with 17 bases between.

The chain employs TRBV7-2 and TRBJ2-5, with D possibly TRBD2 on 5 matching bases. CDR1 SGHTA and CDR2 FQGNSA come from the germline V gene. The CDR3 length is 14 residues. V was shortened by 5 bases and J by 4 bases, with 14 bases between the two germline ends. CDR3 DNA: TGTGCCAGCAGCGATAGCGTTCGGAGAGAGACCCAGTACTTC. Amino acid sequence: CASSDSVRRETQYF. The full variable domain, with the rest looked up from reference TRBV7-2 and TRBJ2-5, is GAGVSQSPSNKVTEKGKDVELRCDPISGHTALYWYRQSLGQGLEFLIYFQGNSAPDKSGLPSDRFSAERTGGSVSTLTIQRTQQEDSAVYLCASSDSVRRETQYFGPGTRLLVL.

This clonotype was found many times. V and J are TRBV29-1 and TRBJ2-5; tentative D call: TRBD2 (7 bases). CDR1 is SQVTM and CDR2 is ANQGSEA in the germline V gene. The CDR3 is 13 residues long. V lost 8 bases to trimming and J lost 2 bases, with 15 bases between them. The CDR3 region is CSSRGGGQETQYF. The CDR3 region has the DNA TGCAGCTCACGGGGAGGGGGGCAAGAGACCCAGTACTTC.

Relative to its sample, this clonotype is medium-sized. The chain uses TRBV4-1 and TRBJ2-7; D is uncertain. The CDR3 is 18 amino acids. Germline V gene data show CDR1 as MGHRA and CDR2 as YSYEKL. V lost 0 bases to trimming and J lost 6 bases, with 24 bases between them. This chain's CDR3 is CASSQDRQQASALGEQYF. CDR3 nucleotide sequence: TGCGCCAGCAGCCAAGACCGCCAGCAGGCGTCGGCGCTGGGCGAGCAGTACTTC.

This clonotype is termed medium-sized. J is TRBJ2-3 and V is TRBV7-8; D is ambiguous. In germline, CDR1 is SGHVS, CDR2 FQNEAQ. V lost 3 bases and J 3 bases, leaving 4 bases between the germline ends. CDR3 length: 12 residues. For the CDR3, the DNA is TGTGCCAGCAGCTTCGTGACAGATACGCAGTATTTT. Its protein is CASSFVTDTQYF.

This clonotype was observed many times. The CDR3 DNA follows: TGTGCCAGCAGCACGGACAGGGGGCGAGTGGGGTCGAGTGAAGCTTTCTTT. Protein: CASSTDRGRVGSSEAFF. J is TRBJ1-1 and V is TRBV12-3 or TRBV12-4; 11 bases map to TRBD1. The CDR3 length is 17 residues. After removal of 6 bases from V and 7 bases from J, the junction contained 16 bases not matched to a gene.

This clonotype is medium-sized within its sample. CDR3 amino acids: CASSVPGLSYEQYF. The DNA for the CDR3 is TGCGCCAGCAGCGTTCCGGGACTCTCCTACGAGCAGTACTTC. The rearrangement joins TRBV5-1 to TRBJ2-7, with a tentative D call TRBD2 (6 bases). Germline V gene data show CDR1 as SGHRS and CDR2 as YFSETQ. CDR3 length: 14 amino acids. Deletions cut 4 bases from V and 0 bases from J, with 11 bases between. Full variable domain (rest looked up from reference TRBV5-1 and TRBJ2-7): KAGVTQTPRYLIKTRGQQVTLSCSPISGHRSVSWYQQTPGQGLQFLFEYFSETQRNKGNFPGRFSGRQFSNSRSEMNVSTLELGDSALYLCASSVPGLSYEQYFGPGTRLTVT.

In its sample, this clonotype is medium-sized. CDR3: CSAHGTDTYEQYF. The CDR3 DNA reads TGCAGTGCGCACGGGACAGACACCTACGAGCAGTACTTC. The V gene is TRBV20-1, the J gene TRBJ2-7; 7 bases align to TRBD1. Germline values: CDR1 DFQATT, CDR2 SNEGSKA (reference sequence). The CDR3 covers 13 residues. Unmatched junction bases numbered 7, after V lost 6 bases and J lost 2 bases.

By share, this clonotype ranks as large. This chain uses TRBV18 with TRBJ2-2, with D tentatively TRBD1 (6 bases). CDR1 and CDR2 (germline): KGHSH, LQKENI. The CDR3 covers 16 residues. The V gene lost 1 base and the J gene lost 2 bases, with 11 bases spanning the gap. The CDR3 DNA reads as TGTGCCAGCTCACCACTTACAGGGACCAACACCGGGGAGCTGTTTTTT. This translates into CASSPLTGTNTGELFF.

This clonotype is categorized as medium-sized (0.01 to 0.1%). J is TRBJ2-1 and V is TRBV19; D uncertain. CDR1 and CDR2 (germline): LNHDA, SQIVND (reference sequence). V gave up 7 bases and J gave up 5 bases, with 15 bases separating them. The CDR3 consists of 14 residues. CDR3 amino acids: CASTLLAFDNEQFF. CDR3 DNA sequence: TGTGCCAGTACCCTCCTCGCGTTCGACAATGAGCAGTTCTTC.

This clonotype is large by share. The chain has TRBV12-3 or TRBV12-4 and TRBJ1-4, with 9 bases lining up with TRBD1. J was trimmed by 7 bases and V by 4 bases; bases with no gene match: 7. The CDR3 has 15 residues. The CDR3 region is CASSSPGTGPEKLFF. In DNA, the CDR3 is TGTGCCAGCAGTTCCCCCGGGACAGGGCCTGAAAAACTGTTTTTT.

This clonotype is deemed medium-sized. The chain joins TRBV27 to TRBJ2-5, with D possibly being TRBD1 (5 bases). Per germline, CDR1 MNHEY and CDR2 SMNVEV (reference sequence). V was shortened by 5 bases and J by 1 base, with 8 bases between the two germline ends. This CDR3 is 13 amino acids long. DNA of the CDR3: TGTGCCAGCAGTCTCAGGGTCCAAGAGACCCAGTACTTC. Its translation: CASSLRVQETQYF.

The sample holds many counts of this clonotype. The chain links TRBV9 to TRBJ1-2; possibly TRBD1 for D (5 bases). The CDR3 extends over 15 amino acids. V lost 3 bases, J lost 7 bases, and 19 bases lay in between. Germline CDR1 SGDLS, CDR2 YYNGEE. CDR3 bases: TGTGCCAGCAGCGCCGTACTGGCAGGGTTTGGTGGCTACACCTTC. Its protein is CASSAVLAGFGGYTF.